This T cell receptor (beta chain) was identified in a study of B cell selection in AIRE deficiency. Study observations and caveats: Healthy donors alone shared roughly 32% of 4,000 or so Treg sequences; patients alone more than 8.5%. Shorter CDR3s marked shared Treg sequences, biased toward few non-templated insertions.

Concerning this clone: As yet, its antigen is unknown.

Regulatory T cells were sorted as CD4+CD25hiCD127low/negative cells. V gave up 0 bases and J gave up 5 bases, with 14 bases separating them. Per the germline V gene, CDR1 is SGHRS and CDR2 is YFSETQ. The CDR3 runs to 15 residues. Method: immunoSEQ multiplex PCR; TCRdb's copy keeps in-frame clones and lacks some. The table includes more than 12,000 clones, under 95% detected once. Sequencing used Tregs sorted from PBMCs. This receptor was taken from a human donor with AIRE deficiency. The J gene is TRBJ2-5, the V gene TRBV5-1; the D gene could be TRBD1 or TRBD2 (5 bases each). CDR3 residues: CASSLAGSGQETQYF. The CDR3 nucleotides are TGCGCCAGCAGCTTGGCGGGATCGGGGCAGGAGACCCAGTACTTC.